The 17 T cell receptor beta chains in this list originate from one sample, sequenced in a study of blood T cell repertoires in COVID-19. Clones were read by immunoSEQ multiplex PCR, and TCRdb kept only the in-frame ones, dropping some. The sample shows about 94,000 clones, about 80% of them seen only once. The sequencing sample was made of peripheral blood. The receptors shown here come from a human donor in a cohort sampled during active COVID-19.

This sequence joins TRBV20-1 and TRBJ1-4; unclear D gene. The CDR3 runs 12 residues. Germline lookup yields CDR1 DFQATT and CDR2 SNEGSKA (reference sequence). The V end was cut by 3 bases, the J end by 8 bases, with 10 bases between. This CDR3 reads CSASTGWEKLFF. As DNA, the CDR3 is TGCAGTGCTAGTACGGGGTGGGAAAAACTGTTTTTT.

Points on this clone: This same CDR3 is encoded by further DNA sequences in the sample. The chain joins TRBV4-1 to TRBJ2-7; 8 bases agree with TRBD1. Germline V gene sequence: CDR1 MGHRA, CDR2 YSYEKL. CDR3 length: 14 amino acids. After removal of 1 base from V and 4 bases from J, the junction contained 3 bases not matched to a gene. DNA for the CDR3: TGCGCCAGCAGCCAAGTCACAGGGGGGTACGAGCAGTACTTC. Protein sequence: CASSQVTGGYEQYF.

This sequence joins TRBV27 and TRBJ2-2; D is undetermined. Germline values: CDR1 MNHEY, CDR2 SMNVEV (reference sequence). This CDR3 region has 14 residues. Trimming removed 2 bases from V and 4 bases from J, with 8 bases in between. CDR3 in amino acids: CASSLRRSTGELFF. In DNA form, the CDR3 reads TGTGCCAGCAGTTTACGCAGGTCCACCGGGGAGCTGTTTTTT.

The rearrangement uses TRBV21-1 and TRBJ2-1; TRBD1 is the table's D call, not checked against the DNA. TRBV21-1 is classified as a pseudogene. The CDR3 has 16 residues. CDR3 amino acids: CASNAHLPGQGNEQFF. CDR3 in DNA: TGTGCCAGCAACGCCCACCTTCCGGGACAGGGTAATGAGCAGTTCTTC.

This clone was recorded once. The CDR3 here is CASRGGGVLTQHF. DNA of the CDR3: TGTGCCAGCAGAGGTGGTGGAGTTTTGACCCAGCATTTT. J is TRBJ1-5 and V is TRBV6-5; D gene ambiguous. The V end was cut by 6 bases, the J end by 11 bases, with 17 bases between. CDR3 length: 13 amino acids. CDR1 is MNHEY and CDR2 is SVGAGI in the germline V gene.

The chain has TRBV19 and TRBJ2-2; 10 nucleotides agree with TRBD2. The V gene end was trimmed by 4 bases and the J gene end by 3 bases; junction bases not matched to a gene: 2. The CDR3 sequence is 15 residues long. Germline CDR1 reads LNHDA; CDR2 reads SQIVND (reference sequence). CDR3 bases: TGTGCCAGTAGTAGGACTAGCGGCTACACCGGGGAGCTGTTTTTT. It yields the protein CASSRTSGYTGELFF.

The chain has TRBV7-6 and TRBJ2-3; 12 bases map to TRBD2. The CDR3 runs 15 residues. V trimming: 5 bases; J trimming: 3 bases; junction bases outside the gene matches: 3. From germline, CDR1 is SGHVS and CDR2 FNYEAQ. The CDR3 DNA follows: TGTGCCAGCAGCCCCGGGACTAGCGGGACAGATACGCAGTATTTT. Protein: CASSPGTSGTDTQYF.

V usage is TRBV18 and J usage is TRBJ1-6; D gene ambiguous. The CDR3 covers 15 residues. V lost 3 bases, J lost 10 bases, and 16 bases lay in between. Germline values: CDR1 KGHSH, CDR2 LQKENI. The CDR3 sequence is CASSPTAGSGSPLHF. DNA for the CDR3: TGTGCCAGCTCACCCACCGCGGGCAGCGGATCACCCCTCCACTTT.

This rearrangement joins TRBV18 to TRBJ2-2; TRBD1 matches at 7 bases. The CDR3 totals 16 residues. Germline V lookup: CDR1 KGHSH, CDR2 LQKENI. V was pared by 1 base and J by 0 bases, with 2 bases of the junction left unmatched. The CDR3 sequence: CASSPRRGPNTGELFF. As DNA, the CDR3 is TGTGCCAGCTCACCACGTAGGGGGCCGAACACCGGGGAGCTGTTTTTT.

V gene TRBV7-6 combines with J gene TRBJ1-1; 7 bases agree with TRBD1. J was trimmed by 7 bases and V by 5 bases; bases with no gene match: 10. The CDR3 is 14 amino acids. The V gene's germline CDR1 is SGHVS and CDR2 FNYEAQ. The CDR3, as DNA: TGTGCCAGCAGCCGGGGACAGCCTCCATTTGAAGCTTTCTTT. Translated, it gives CASSRGQPPFEAFF.

The chain uses TRBV29-1 and TRBJ2-1; D ambiguous. The V gene's germline CDR1 is SQVTM and CDR2 ANQGSEA. This CDR3 has 14 amino acids. V lost 5 bases and J 6 bases, leaving 17 bases between the germline ends. The chain's CDR3 is CSVPLGLSPNEQFF. The CDR3 region has the DNA TGCAGCGTTCCACTGGGCCTCTCCCCCAATGAGCAGTTCTTC.

V is TRBV28 and J is TRBJ1-1, with 7 bases fitting TRBD1. The germline CDR1 and CDR2 sequences are MDHEN and SYDVKM. Trimming at V came to 3 bases and at J to 0 bases, leaving 4 bases not matched to a gene. The CDR3 runs 15 residues. CDR3 coding DNA: TGTGCCAGCAGTTTTCCGACAGGGATGAACACTGAAGCTTTCTTT. Protein product: CASSFPTGMNTEAFF.

The chain carries TRBV11-2 and TRBJ1-1; the D is unclear. Trimming stripped 3 bases from V and 3 bases from J, with 8 bases between. The germline V gene has CDR1 SGHAT and CDR2 FQNNGV. The CDR3 loop spans 13 amino acids. The CDR3 protein is CASSFNRDTEAFF. CDR3 DNA sequence: TGTGCCAGCAGCTTCAACCGGGACACTGAAGCTTTCTTT.

The chain couples TRBV27 to TRBJ2-7; D remains unclear. Per the germline V gene, CDR1 is MNHEY and CDR2 is SMNVEV (reference sequence). V lost 3 bases, J lost 2 bases, and 8 bases lay in between. The CDR3 consists of 13 residues. For the CDR3, the DNA is TGTGCCAGCAGTTTTGGAGAGACCTACGAGCAGTACTTC. Encoded protein: CASSFGETYEQYF.

V usage is TRBV6-6 and J usage is TRBJ2-7, with 8 bases fitting TRBD1. Trimming removed 6 bases from V and 6 bases from J; junction bases left unmatched: 4. Per the germline V gene, CDR1 is MNHNY and CDR2 is SVGAGI (reference sequence). The CDR3 runs 12 residues. CDR3 in amino acids: CASSPTGGEQYF. In DNA, the CDR3 is TGTGCCAGCAGCCCAACAGGGGGCGAGCAGTACTTC.

The rearrangement uses TRBV28 and TRBJ2-1; D not resolved. Germline assignment: CDR1 MDHEN and CDR2 SYDVKM. V was shortened by 3 bases and J by 3 bases, with 6 bases between the two germline ends. The CDR3 totals 13 residues. The CDR3 DNA follows: TGTGCCAGCAGTTTTCCCTTCTACAATGAGCAGTTCTTC. Amino acids: CASSFPFYNEQFF.

This chain connects TRBV2 to TRBJ1-4, with 7 bases fitting TRBD1. After removal of 5 bases from V and 7 bases from J, the junction contained 7 bases not matched to a gene. Per germline, CDR1 SNHLY and CDR2 FYNNEI. This CDR3 comprises 14 residues. This CDR3 is CASSRGQAGEKLFF. The CDR3 region has the DNA TGTGCCAGCAGTCGTGGACAGGCAGGTGAAAAACTGTTTTTT.